What follows are 28 T cell receptor beta chains derived from one specimen sequenced in a study of CD4 and CD8 cells across lung adenocarcinoma regions. MiXCR, applied by TCRdb to the PCR reads, yields one record per CDR3 protein. This sample has around 20,000 distinct CDR3 sequences, with roughly half found just once. The sequenced material came from CD8+ T cells from the center of a lung tumor. The source of these receptors is a female donor with lung adenocarcinoma. The CD4 and CD8 labels of this study may be unreliable.

This clonotype occurred once. The rearrangement joins TRBV6-1 to TRBJ2-7, with D perhaps matching TRBD2 (5 bases). The germline gives CDR1 MNHNS, CDR2 SASEGT. The CDR3 contains 16 residues. V lost 0 bases, J lost 0 bases, and 12 bases lay in between. In DNA, the CDR3 is TGTGCCAGCAGTGAAGCAAGCGCGGACTTCTCCTACGAGCAGTACTTC. It codes for CASSEASADFSYEQYF.

In its sample, this clonotype was seen once. This sequence joins TRBV6-1 and TRBJ2-4; TRBD1 might be the D (5 bases). Germline assignment: CDR1 MNHNS and CDR2 SASEGT. Trimming took off 4 bases at V and 12 bases at J, with 22 bases between the two ends. The CDR3 extends over 15 amino acids. CDR3 nucleotides: TGTGCCAGCAGTGTGGGGCTGCGCGCCAAAGATACTCAGTACTTC. Translation gives CASSVGLRAKDTQYF.

This chain links TRBV27 with TRBJ2-5; 8 bases line up with TRBD1. Judging by the DNA end, TRBJ2-7 fits better; the J call may be wrong. This CDR3 has 15 amino acids. Germline V gene sequence: CDR1 MNHEY, CDR2 SMNVEV (reference sequence). The CDR3 protein is CASSRGQVSWDEQYF. In DNA, the CDR3 is TGTGCCAGCAGCAGGGGGCAGGTTTCATGGGACGAGCAGTACTTC.

The V and J genes are TRBV6-1 and TRBJ1-1; D unresolved. This CDR3 contains 15 residues. Germline V gene sequence: CDR1 MNHNS, CDR2 SASEGT. V lost 6 bases and J 0 bases, leaving 14 bases between the germline ends. CDR3 DNA sequence: TGTGCCAGCAGAGCCCAGGCAGGACTGAACACTGAAGCTTTCTTT. Its translation: CASRAQAGLNTEAFF.

Comment on this clonotype: A read error may produce the germline difference seen at one junction end. The J gene is TRBJ2-3, the V gene TRBV25-1, with D unresolved. Germline loops: CDR1 MGHDK, CDR2 SYGVNS. The CDR3 runs 11 residues. The CDR3: CASIGLSMQYF. The CDR3 coding sequence is TGTGCCAGCATCGGGTTGAGCATGCAGTATTTC.

For the CDR3, the DNA is TGTGCCACGGCTAGGGCGCGGGAGGGCCCTGAGACCCAGTACTTC. It specifies CATARAREGPETQYF. The chain has TRBV10-3 and TRBJ2-5; TRBD2 matches at 9 bases. CDR3 length: 15 residues. The germline V gene encodes CDR1 ENHRY and CDR2 SYGVKD. V was clipped by 10 bases and J by 5 bases; unmatched bases: 14.

This clonotype was counted many times. The chain carries TRBV28 and TRBJ2-1; no reliable D call. CDR3 length: 14 amino acids. V was trimmed by 5 bases and J by 9 bases, leaving 17 bases between them. Germline CDR1 reads MDHEN; CDR2 reads SYDVKM. Written as DNA, the CDR3 is TGTGCCAGCAGTACCGCAATTACGACAAGTGAGCAGTTCTTC. Its translation is CASSTAITTSEQFF.

DNA of the CDR3: TGTGCCACGGGGCTCGGTGCCACAGATACGCAGTATTTT. This translates into CATGLGATDTQYF. The chain uses TRBV11-3 and TRBJ2-3; D may be TRBD1 or TRBD2 (5 bases each). The length of the CDR3 is 13 residues. Deletions cut 10 bases from V and 2 bases from J, with 13 bases between. Germline assignment: CDR1 SGHNT and CDR2 YENEEA.

The CDR3 reads CASSPSSGRYNEQFF. The DNA for the CDR3 is TGTGCCAGCAGCCCGTCTAGCGGGAGGTACAATGAGCAGTTCTTC. The chain combines TRBV7-2 with TRBJ2-1, with 11 bases aligning to TRBD2. In germline, CDR1 is SGHTA, CDR2 FQGNSA. The junction had 4 bases not matched to a gene; V was cut back by 5 bases and J by 4 bases. This CDR3 is built from 15 residues.

This chain uses TRBV6-1 with TRBJ2-1, with a possible D match to TRBD1 (6 bases). The J call may not be correct, given that the DNA end is closer to TRBJ2-7. The CDR3 is 15 amino acids. Germline values: CDR1 MNHNS, CDR2 SASEGT. The CDR3 is CASSDVGASSYEQYF. The CDR3 DNA follows: TGTGCCAGCAGTGACGTGGGGGCCTCGTCCTACGAGCAGTACTTC.

This clonotype has a handful of counts. The chain is built from TRBV9 and TRBJ2-2; D perhaps matches TRBD2 (6 bases). There are 16 residues in the CDR3. V dropped 4 bases and J dropped 3 bases, with 16 bases sitting between them. CDR1 and CDR2 (germline): SGDLS, YYNGEE. The chain's CDR3 is CASSFSGSPYTGELFF. The CDR3 nucleotides read TGTGCCAGCAGCTTTAGCGGCAGCCCATACACCGGGGAGCTGTTTTTT.

The V gene is TRBV15, the J gene TRBJ2-1; no definite D call. The germline V gene encodes CDR1 LNHNV and CDR2 YYDKDF (reference sequence). The CDR3 sequence is 14 residues long. V lost 0 bases and J lost 8, with 11 bases in between. CDR3 sequence reads: CATSRDQAVDEQFF. The CDR3 DNA reads as TGTGCCACCAGCAGAGATCAGGCAGTAGATGAGCAGTTCTTC. The complete variable domain, with remaining parts taken from reference TRBV15 and TRBJ2-1, reads DAMVIQNPRYQVTQFGKPVTLSCSQTLNHNVMYWYQQKSSQAPKLLFHYYDKDFNNEADTPDNFQSRRPNTSFCFLDIRSPGLGDTAMYLCATSRDQAVDEQFFGPGTRLTVL.

Many counts were recorded for this clonotype. The rearrangement links TRBV6-5 to TRBJ2-5, with 8 bases lining up with TRBD1. The length of the CDR3 is 15 residues. Germline CDR1 MNHEY, CDR2 SVGAGI. With V trimmed by 4 bases and J by 5 bases, 9 bases remained unmatched. The CDR3 spells CASSSYDRGGETQYF. CDR3 coding DNA: TGTGCCAGCAGTTCCTACGACAGGGGTGGGGAGACCCAGTACTTC.

On this clonotype: One end of the junction varies from germline; a read error may be responsible. The CDR3 coding sequence is TGTGCCAGCAGCGGACTAGCGGTGAACACAGGGGCGCTGTTTTTT. It encodes CASSGLAVNTGALFF. The genes are TRBV6-1 and TRBJ2-3; 10 positions match TRBD2. The DNA end is more similar to TRBJ2-2, so the J call may be wrong. The germline V gene encodes CDR1 MNHNS and CDR2 SASEGT. This CDR3 region has 15 residues.

The table lists this clonotype with many counts. The chain couples TRBV7-3 to TRBJ2-1, with unresolved D. The J call may not be correct, given that the DNA end is closer to TRBJ2-7. The CDR3 is made up of 13 amino acids. Germline CDR1 and CDR2: SGHTA and FQGTGA. CDR3 in amino acids: CASSTGPRYEQYF. The CDR3 coding sequence is TGTGCCAGCAGCACCGGGCCGCGGTACGAGCAGTACTTC.

Many counts were recorded for this clonotype. This chain uses TRBV10-2 with TRBJ2-2; D is uncertain. The V end was cut by 6 bases, the J end by 3 bases, with 8 bases between. In germline, CDR1 is WSHSY, CDR2 SAAADI. CDR3 length equals 13 residues. CDR3 DNA sequence: TGCGCCAGCAGGGATAAGGACACCGGGGAGCTGTTTTTT. This encodes CASRDKDTGELFF.

This clonotype was found a few times. J is TRBJ2-3 and V is TRBV6-1; D gene ambiguous. Germline-derived CDR1 and CDR2 are MNHNS and SASEGT. The length of the CDR3 is 16 residues. Trimming shortened V by 1 base and J by 4 bases, and 15 bases separated the two germline ends. In DNA form, the CDR3 reads TGTGCCAGCAGTGAAGTACCTAACTTCTTAGCAGATACGCAGTATTTT. Amino acids: CASSEVPNFLADTQYF.

To note about this clonotype: Mismatch with germline at one junction end may stem from a read error. The chain joins TRBV12-3 or TRBV12-4 to TRBJ2-3, with 9 bases lining up with TRBD2. This CDR3 spans 16 amino acids. The CDR3 here is CASSPTSGCSKDTQYF. CDR3 nucleotide sequence: TGTGCCAGCAGTCCGACTAGCGGCTGTAGCAAAGATACTCAGTATTTC.

The table lists this clonotype with a count of one. The chain carries TRBV27 and TRBJ2-5; D is perhaps TRBD1 or TRBD2 (7 bases each). Trimming pared 5 bases from V and 11 bases from J, leaving 30 bases between. CDR1 is MNHEY and CDR2 is SMNVEV in the germline V gene (reference sequence). The CDR3 runs to 17 residues. CDR3 sequence (DNA): TGTGCCAGCAGTCGGGCAGGGGGGGGGTGTAGCACAGATACGCAGTACTTC. Protein sequence: CASSRAGGGCSTDTQYF.

The chain combines TRBV6-1 with TRBJ2-3, with 8 positions matching TRBD2. Germline trimming cut 4 bases from V and 0 bases from J; bases unmatched to any gene: 3. CDR3 length: 15 amino acids. Germline V gives CDR1 MNHNS, CDR2 SASEGT. CDR3: CASSVVAGSTDTQYF. In nucleotides, the CDR3 is TGTGCCAGCAGTGTGGTAGCGGGGAGCACAGATACGCAGTATTTT.

As concerns this clonotype: Compared with germline, one end of the junction differs, possibly owing to a read error. The chain recombines TRBV6-1 with TRBJ2-3, with 7 bases identical to TRBD1. There are 15 residues in the CDR3. Germline V gives CDR1 MNHNS, CDR2 SASEGT. CDR3 sequence (DNA): TGTGCCAGCGGGCACGAGGGGGCTGACCCAGATACCCAGTACTTT. Translating it yields CASGHEGADPDTQYF.

This clonotype was seen only a few times. The chain couples TRBV11-3 to TRBJ2-4; D is perhaps TRBD1 (5 bases). V shed 9 bases and J shed 12 bases, with 21 bases lying between them. Germline-derived CDR1 and CDR2 are SGHNT and YENEEA. The CDR3 has 13 residues. In DNA form, the CDR3 reads TGTGCCAGGGGGCTCGGAGCCAAAGATACTCAGTACTTC. Protein product: CARGLGAKDTQYF.

In the case of this clonotype: At one boundary the junction diverges from the germline segment, which might be a read error. The chain uses TRBV27 and TRBJ2-3, with unresolved D. This CDR3 contains 11 residues. CDR1 is MNHEY, CDR2 SMNVEV, per germline (reference sequence). The CDR3 protein is CASSSHETQYF. CDR3 DNA: TGTGCCAGCAGTTCGCACGAGACGCAGTACTTT.

As for this clonotype: Relative to the germline gene, one junction end is altered; a read error may explain this. The chain employs TRBV27 and TRBJ2-5; no clear D gene. Germline loops: CDR1 MNHEY, CDR2 SMNVEV (reference sequence). The CDR3 runs 14 residues. CDR3 sequence: CAGSAAPGQETQYF. The CDR3 DNA reads as TGTGCGGGCAGTGCGGCCCCTGGCCAAGAGACCCAGTATTTC.

The chain carries TRBV11-3 and TRBJ2-1, with 8 bases matching TRBD1. Germline-derived CDR1 and CDR2 are SGHNT and YENEEA. Germline trimming cut 1 base from V and 4 bases from J; bases unmatched to any gene: 6. The CDR3 has 16 amino acids. CDR3: CASSLVGTGAYNEQFF. In DNA, the CDR3 is TGTGCCAGCAGCTTAGTAGGGACAGGCGCTTACAATGAGCAGTTCTTC.

This clonotype was seen a handful of times. V usage is TRBV6-1 and J usage is TRBJ2-1, with 9 bases lining up with TRBD1. The CDR3 sequence is 15 residues long. Trimming took 5 bases from V and 2 from J; bases not matched to a gene: 4. Germline V lookup: CDR1 MNHNS, CDR2 SASEGT. DNA for the CDR3: TGTGCCAGCAGTCCCGGGACAGGGCCCTACAATGAGCAGTTCTTC. Translation gives CASSPGTGPYNEQFF.

This clonotype was recorded at least ten times. The J gene is TRBJ2-3, the V gene TRBV7-2; 10 nucleotides line up with TRBD2. Trimming took 5 bases from V and 6 from J; bases not matched to a gene: 5. There are 14 residues in the CDR3. Germline assignment: CDR1 SGHTA and CDR2 FQGNSA. The CDR3 DNA sequence: TGTGCCAGCAGCCCTAGCGGGAGCCCCGATACGCAGTATTTT. This sequence encodes CASSPSGSPDTQYF. The full variable domain, with the rest looked up from reference TRBV7-2 and TRBJ2-3, is GAGVSQSPSNKVTEKGKDVELRCDPISGHTALYWYRQSLGQGLEFLIYFQGNSAPDKSGLPSDRFSAERTGGSVSTLTIQRTQQEDSAVYLCASSPSGSPDTQYFGPGTRLTVL.

This clonotype was seen only a few times. The genes are TRBV6-9 and TRBJ2-1, with 8 bases aligning to TRBD1. Trimming took 3 bases from V and 7 from J; bases not matched to a gene: 11. Germline values: CDR1 MNHGY, CDR2 SVAAGI. The CDR3 runs 16 residues. The CDR3 DNA reads TGTGCCAGCAGTTACCCAGGGGGCGGGTTACTTAATGAGCAGTTCTTC. Translating it yields CASSYPGGGLLNEQFF.